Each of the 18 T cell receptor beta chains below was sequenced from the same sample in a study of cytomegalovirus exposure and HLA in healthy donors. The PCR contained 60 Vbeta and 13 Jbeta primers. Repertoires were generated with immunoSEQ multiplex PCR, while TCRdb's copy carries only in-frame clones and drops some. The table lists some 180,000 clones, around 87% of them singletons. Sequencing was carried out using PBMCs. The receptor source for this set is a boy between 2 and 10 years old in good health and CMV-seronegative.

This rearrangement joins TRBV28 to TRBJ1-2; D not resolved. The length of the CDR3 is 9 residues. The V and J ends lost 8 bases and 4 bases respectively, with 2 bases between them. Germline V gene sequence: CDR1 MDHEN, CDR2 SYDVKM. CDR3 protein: CASLYGYTF. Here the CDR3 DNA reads TGTGCCAGCCTCTATGGCTACACCTTC.

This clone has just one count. The CDR3 DNA sequence: TGTGCCAGCTGCTATGGGCGGGAGGATATCGGGGAGCTGTTTTTT. As protein: CASCYGREDIGELFF. The chain has TRBV5-6 and TRBJ2-2; the match to TRBD2 covers 8 bases. V trimming: 7 bases; J trimming: 7 bases; junction bases outside the gene matches: 12. Germline values: CDR1 SGHDT, CDR2 YYEEEE. This CDR3 region has 15 residues.

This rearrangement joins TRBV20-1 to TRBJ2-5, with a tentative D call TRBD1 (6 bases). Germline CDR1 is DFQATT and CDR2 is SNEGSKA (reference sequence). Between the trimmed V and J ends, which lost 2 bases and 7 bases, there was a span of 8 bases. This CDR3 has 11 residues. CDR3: CSARLGGTQYF. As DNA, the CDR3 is TGCAGTGCTAGACTAGGGGGGACCCAGTACTTC.

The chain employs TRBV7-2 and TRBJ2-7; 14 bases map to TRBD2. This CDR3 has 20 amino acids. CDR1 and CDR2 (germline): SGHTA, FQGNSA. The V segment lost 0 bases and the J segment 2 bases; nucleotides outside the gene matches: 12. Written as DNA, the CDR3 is TGTGCCAGCAGCTTAGCTCGGACTAGCGGGGGGCTTTTATCCACCTACGAGCAGTACTTC. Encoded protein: CASSLARTSGGLLSTYEQYF. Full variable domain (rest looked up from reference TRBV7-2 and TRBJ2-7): GAGVSQSPSNKVTEKGKDVELRCDPISGHTALYWYRQSLGQGLEFLIYFQGNSAPDKSGLPSDRFSAERTGGSVSTLTIQRTQQEDSAVYLCASSLARTSGGLLSTYEQYFGPGTRLTVT.

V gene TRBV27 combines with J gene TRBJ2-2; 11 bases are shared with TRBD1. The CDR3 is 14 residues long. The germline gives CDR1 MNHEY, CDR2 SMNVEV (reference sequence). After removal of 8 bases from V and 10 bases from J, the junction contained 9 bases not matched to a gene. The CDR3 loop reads CASGRDRGVAELFF. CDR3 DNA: TGTGCCAGCGGCCGGGACAGGGGGGTCGCGGAGCTGTTTTTT.

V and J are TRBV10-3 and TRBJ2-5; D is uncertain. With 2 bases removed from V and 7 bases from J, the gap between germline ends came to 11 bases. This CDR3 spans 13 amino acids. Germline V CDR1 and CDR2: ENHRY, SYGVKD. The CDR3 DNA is TGTGCCATCAGTGAGGGCGAGGTGGGGACCCAGTACTTC. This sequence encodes CAISEGEVGTQYF.

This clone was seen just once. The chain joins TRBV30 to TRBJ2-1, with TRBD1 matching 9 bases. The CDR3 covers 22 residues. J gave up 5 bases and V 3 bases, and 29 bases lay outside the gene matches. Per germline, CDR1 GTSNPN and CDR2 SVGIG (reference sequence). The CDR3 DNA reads TGTGCCTGGAGCCAGGGGGTTGGGGGGACAGGGAGAGTGGGAACCCGCAACAATGAGCAGTTCTTC. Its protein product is CAWSQGVGGTGRVGTRNNEQFF.

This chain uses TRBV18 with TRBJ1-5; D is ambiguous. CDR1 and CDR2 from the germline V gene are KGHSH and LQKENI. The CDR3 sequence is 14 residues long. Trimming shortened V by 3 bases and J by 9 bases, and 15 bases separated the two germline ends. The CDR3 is CASSPLGADGPQHF. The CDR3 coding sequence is TGTGCCAGCTCACCTTTGGGCGCAGACGGGCCCCAGCATTTT.

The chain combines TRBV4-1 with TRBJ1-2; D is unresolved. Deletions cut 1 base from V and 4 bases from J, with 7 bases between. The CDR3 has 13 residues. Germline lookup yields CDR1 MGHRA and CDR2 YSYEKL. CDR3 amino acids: CASSQGASYGYTF. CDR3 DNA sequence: TGCGCCAGCAGCCAAGGGGCGTCCTATGGCTACACCTTC.

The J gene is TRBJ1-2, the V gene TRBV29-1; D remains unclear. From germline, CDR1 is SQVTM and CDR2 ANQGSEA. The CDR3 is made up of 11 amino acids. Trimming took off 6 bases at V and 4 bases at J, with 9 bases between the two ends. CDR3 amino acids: CSVRDRYGYTF. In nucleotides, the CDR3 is TGCAGCGTGAGGGATCGCTATGGCTACACCTTC.

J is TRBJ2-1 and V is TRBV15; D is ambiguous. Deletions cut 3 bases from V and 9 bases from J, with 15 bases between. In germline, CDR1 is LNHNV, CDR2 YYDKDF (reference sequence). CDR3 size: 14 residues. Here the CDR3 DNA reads TGTGCCACCAGCAGCAACCCTACTTCCGGTGAGCAGTTCTTC. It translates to CATSSNPTSGEQFF.

CDR3 DNA sequence: TGTGCCAGCTCACCAAAGGGGGCGAAGTACGAGCAGTACTTC. Translating it yields CASSPKGAKYEQYF. V gene TRBV18 combines with J gene TRBJ2-7, with 7 bases that match TRBD1. CDR1 is KGHSH and CDR2 is LQKENI in the germline V gene. J lost 4 bases, V lost 2 bases, and 5 bases had no gene match. CDR3 length: 14 residues. The whole variable domain, filled in from reference TRBV18 and TRBJ2-7, reads NAGVMQNPRHLVRRRGQEARLRCSPMKGHSHVYWYRQLPEEGLKFMVYLQKENIIDESGMPKERFSAEFPKEGPSILRIQQVVRGDSAAYFCASSPKGAKYEQYFGPGTRLTVT.

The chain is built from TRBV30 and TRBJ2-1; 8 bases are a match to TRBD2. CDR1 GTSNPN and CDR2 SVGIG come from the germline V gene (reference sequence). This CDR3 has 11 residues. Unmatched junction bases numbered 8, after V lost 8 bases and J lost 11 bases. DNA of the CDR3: TGTGCCGCTGCGGGGGGAGTGAAGCAGTTCTTC. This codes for CAAAGGVKQFF.

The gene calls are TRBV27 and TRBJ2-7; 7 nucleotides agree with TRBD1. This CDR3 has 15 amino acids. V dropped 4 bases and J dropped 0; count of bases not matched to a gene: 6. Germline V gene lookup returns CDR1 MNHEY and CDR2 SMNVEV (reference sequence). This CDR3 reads CASSYRDSSSYEQYF. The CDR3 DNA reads TGTGCCAGCAGTTACCGGGACAGTAGCTCCTACGAGCAGTACTTC.

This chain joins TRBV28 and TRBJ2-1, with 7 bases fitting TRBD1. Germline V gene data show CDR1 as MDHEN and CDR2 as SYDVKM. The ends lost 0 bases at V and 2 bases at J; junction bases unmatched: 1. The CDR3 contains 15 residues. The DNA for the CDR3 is TGTGCCAGCAGTTTATGGACAGGGACCTACAATGAGCAGTTCTTC. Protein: CASSLWTGTYNEQFF. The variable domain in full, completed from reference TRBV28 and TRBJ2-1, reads DVKVTQSSRYLVKRTGEKVFLECVQDMDHENMFWYRQDPGLGLRLIYFSYDVKMKEKGDIPEGYSVSREKKERFSLILESASTNQTSMYLCASSLWTGTYNEQFFGPGTRLTVL.

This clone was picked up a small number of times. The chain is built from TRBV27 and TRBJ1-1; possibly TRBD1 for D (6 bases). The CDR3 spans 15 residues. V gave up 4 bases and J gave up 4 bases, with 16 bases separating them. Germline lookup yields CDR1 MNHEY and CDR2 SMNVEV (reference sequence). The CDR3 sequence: CASSYNPGGPTEAFF. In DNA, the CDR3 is TGTGCCAGCAGTTACAATCCCGGGGGGCCCACTGAAGCTTTCTTT.

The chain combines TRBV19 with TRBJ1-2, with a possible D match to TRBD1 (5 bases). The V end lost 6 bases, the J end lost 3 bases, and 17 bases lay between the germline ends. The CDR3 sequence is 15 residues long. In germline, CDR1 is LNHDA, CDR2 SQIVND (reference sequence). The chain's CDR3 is CASSPWSGTDYGYTF. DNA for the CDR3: TGTGCCAGTAGCCCTTGGAGCGGGACGGACTATGGCTACACCTTC.

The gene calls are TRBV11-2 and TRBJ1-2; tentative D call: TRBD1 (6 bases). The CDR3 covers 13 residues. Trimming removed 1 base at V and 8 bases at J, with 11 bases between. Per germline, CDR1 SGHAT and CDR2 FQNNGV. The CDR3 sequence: CASSLVTGFGYTF. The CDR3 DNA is TGTGCCAGCAGCTTAGTTACAGGGTTCGGCTACACCTTC.